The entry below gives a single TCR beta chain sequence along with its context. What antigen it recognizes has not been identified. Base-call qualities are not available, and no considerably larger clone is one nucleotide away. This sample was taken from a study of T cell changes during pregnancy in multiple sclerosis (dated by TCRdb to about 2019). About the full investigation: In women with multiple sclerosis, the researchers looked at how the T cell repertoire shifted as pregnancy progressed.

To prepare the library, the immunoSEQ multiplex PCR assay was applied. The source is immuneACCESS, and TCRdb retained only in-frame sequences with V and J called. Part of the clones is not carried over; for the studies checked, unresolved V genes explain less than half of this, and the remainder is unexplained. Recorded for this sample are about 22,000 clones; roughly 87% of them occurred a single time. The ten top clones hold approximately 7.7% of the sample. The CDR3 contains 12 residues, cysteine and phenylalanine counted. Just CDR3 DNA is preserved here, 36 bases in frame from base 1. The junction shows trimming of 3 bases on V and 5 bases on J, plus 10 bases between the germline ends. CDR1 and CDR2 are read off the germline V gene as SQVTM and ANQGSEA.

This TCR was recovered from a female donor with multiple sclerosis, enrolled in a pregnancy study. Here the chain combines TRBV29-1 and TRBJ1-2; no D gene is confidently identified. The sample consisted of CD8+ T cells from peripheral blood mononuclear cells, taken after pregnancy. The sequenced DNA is TGCAGCGTTGAGGGAGAACGTTATGGCTACACCTTC. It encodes CSVEGERYGYTF.